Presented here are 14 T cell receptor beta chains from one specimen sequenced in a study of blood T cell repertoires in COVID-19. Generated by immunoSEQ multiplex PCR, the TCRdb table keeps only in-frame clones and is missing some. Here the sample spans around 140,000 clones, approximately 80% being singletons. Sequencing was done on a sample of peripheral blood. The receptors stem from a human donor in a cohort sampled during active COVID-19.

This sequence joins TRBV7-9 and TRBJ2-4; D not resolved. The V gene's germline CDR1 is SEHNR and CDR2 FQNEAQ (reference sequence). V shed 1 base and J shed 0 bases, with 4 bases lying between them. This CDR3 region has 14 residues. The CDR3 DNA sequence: TGTGCCAGCAGCTTAGGACTAGCCAAAAACATTCAGTACTTC. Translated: CASSLGLAKNIQYF.

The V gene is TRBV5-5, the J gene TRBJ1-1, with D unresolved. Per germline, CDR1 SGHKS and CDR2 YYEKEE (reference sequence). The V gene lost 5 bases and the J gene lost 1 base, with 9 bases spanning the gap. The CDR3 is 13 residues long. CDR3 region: CASRQSPNTEAFF. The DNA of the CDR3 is TGTGCCAGCAGGCAGTCGCCGAACACTGAAGCTTTCTTT.

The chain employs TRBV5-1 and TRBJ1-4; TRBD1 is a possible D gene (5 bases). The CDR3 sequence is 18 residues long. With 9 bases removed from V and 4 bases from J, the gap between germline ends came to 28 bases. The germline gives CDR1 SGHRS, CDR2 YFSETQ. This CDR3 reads CATPPGGYRKGFNEKLFF. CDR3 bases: TGCGCCACTCCACCGGGGGGGTACAGGAAAGGATTTAATGAAAAACTGTTTTTT. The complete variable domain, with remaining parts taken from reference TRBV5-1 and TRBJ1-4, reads KAGVTQTPRYLIKTRGQQVTLSCSPISGHRSVSWYQQTPGQGLQFLFEYFSETQRNKGNFPGRFSGRQFSNSRSEMNVSTLELGDSALYLCATPPGGYRKGFNEKLFFGSGTQLSVL.

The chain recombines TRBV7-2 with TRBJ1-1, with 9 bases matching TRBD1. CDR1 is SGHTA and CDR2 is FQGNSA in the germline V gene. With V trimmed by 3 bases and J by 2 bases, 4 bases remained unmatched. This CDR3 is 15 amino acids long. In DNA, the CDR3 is TGTGCCAGCAGCTTTTTGACAGGGGGAAACACTGAAGCTTTCTTT. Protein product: CASSFLTGGNTEAFF. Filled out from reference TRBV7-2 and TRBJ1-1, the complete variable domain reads GAGVSQSPSNKVTEKGKDVELRCDPISGHTALYWYRQSLGQGLEFLIYFQGNSAPDKSGLPSDRFSAERTGGSVSTLTIQRTQQEDSAVYLCASSFLTGGNTEAFFGQGTRLTVV.

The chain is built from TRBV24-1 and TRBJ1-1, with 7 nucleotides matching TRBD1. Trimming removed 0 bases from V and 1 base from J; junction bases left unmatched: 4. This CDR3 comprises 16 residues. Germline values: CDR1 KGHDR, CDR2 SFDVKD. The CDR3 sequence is CATSDLRGQENTEAFF. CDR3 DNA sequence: TGTGCCACCAGTGATTTGCGAGGACAGGAGAACACTGAAGCTTTCTTT.

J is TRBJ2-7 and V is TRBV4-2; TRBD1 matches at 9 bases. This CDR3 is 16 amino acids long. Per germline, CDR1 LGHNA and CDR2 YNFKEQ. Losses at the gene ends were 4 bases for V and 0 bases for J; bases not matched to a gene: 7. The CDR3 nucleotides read TGTGCCAGCAGCCCCGACGAACAGGGGGCCTCCTACGAGCAGTACTTC. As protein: CASSPDEQGASYEQYF.

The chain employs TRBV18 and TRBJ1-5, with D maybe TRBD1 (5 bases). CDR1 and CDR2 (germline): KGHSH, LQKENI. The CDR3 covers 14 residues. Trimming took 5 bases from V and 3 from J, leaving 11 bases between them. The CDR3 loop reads CASSGAFANQPQHF. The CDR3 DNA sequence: TGTGCCAGCTCAGGGGCCTTCGCCAATCAGCCCCAGCATTTT. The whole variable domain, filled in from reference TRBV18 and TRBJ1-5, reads NAGVMQNPRHLVRRRGQEARLRCSPMKGHSHVYWYRQLPEEGLKFMVYLQKENIIDESGMPKERFSAEFPKEGPSILRIQQVVRGDSAAYFCASSGAFANQPQHFGDGTRLSIL.

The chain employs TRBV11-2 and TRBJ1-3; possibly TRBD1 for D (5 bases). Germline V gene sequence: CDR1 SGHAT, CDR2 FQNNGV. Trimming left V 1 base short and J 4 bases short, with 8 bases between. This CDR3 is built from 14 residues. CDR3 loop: CASSLGRVGNTIYF. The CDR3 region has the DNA TGTGCCAGCAGCTTAGGCAGGGTCGGAAACACCATATATTTT.

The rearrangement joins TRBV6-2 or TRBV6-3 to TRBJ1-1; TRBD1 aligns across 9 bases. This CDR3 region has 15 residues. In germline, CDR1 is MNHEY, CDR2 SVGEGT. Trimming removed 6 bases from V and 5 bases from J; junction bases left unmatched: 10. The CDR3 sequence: CASSTGTGYLTEAFF. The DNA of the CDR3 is TGTGCCAGCAGCACCGGGACAGGGTACTTAACTGAAGCTTTCTTT.

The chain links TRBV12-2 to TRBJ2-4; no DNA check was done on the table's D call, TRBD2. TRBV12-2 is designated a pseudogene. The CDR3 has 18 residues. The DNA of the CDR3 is TGTGCAAGTCGCTTAAGGGGTGGAGCGGGAGGCGCCAAAAACATTCAGTACTTC. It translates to CASRLRGGAGGAKNIQYF.

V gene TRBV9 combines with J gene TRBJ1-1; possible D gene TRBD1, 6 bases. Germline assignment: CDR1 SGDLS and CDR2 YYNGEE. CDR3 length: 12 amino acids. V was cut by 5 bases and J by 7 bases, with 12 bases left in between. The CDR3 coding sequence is TGTGCCAGCAGGCACCGGACAGTTGAAGCTTTCTTT. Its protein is CASRHRTVEAFF.

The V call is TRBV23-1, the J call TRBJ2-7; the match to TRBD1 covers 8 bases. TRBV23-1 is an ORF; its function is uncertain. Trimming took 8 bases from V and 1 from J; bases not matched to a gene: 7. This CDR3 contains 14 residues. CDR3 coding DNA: TGCGCCAGCCCCCGACAGGGGCCTTCCTACGAGCAGTACTTC. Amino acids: CASPRQGPSYEQYF.

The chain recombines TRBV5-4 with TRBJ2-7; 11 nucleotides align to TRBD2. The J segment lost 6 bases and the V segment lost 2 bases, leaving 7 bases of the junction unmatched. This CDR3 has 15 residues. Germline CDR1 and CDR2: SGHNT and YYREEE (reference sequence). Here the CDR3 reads CASSFYGTSGGEQYV. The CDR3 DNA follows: TGTGCCAGCAGCTTTTACGGGACTAGCGGCGGCGAGCAGTACGTC.

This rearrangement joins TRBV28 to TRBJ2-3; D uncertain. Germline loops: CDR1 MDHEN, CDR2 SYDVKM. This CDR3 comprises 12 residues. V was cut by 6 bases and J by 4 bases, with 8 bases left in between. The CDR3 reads CASSSPSDTQYF. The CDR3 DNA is TGTGCCAGCAGCTCCCCCTCAGATACGCAGTATTTT.